Below, one TCR beta chain is given with its context. Its recognized antigen is unknown. No clone much larger than this one lies a single base away; base qualities are absent. The sample's time point, from its label and the paper: baseline before first vaccination. Vaccinee samples were obtained from the UK trials COV001 and COV002, which included a single-blind randomized controlled phase 2/3 trial of AZD1222 (ChAdOx1 nCoV-19) in healthy adults. For TCRbeta chain sequencing, PBMC samples from trial participants were taken at day 0 and at day 28 after the second dose. The CDR3 measures 14 amino acids from cysteine to phenylalanine. Only the CDR3 region is kept as DNA, spanning 42 bases read in frame from base 1. CDR1 and CDR2, looked up from the germline V gene, are SQVTM and ANQGSEA. The V and J ends are trimmed by 7 bases and 0 bases, leaving 13 bases between them. These data originate in a study of T cell responses to AZD1222 COVID-19 vaccine (dated by TCRdb to about 2021). A note on the overall study: AZD1222 recipients given second doses at about 4 weeks or at about 12 weeks were pooled, since spike-specific TCR depth and breadth were not found to differ between the two schedules. A total of just over 230 trial participants underwent TCR sequencing, of whom 207 received two doses of AZD1222 and around 26 received two doses of the MenACWY control vaccine. Trial participants were enrolled by age into subgroups of 18-55, 56-69 and 70-plus years, and roughly 150, 30 and 60 TCR-sequenced participants, respectively, were included in these subgroups. The paper as a whole reports these results and caveats: Because no day 14 peak-response samples were available, the repertoires could be characterized only after the peak T cell response. Epitopes outside the regions mutated in the B.1.351 and B.1.1.7 variants were reportedly recognized by nearly half of the unique spike-specific TCRs. Spike-specific TCR breadth and depth rose significantly after two AZD1222 doses compared with day 0 and with MenACWY recipients. Most participants were white British and females outnumbered males, and the authors suggested that clonal diversity may have been underestimated. Only five to seven AZD1222 recipients were SARS-CoV-2 seropositive at baseline, limiting conclusions about previously exposed vaccinees. In the small 56-69-year group, the increase in depth fell short of significance, most likely because of low power. CD4 TCRs associated with the vaccine covered the entire spike protein, and the dominant responses were in regions 160-218 and 743-854.

The CDR3 regions of human TCRbeta chains were analyzed by immunosequencing. Per the source publication's procedure: Repertoire TCRs were matched against a reference library of SARS-CoV-2-specific TCRs generated with the MIRA antigen-specificity platform. Breadth was defined as the fraction of unique TCRs that were SARS-CoV-2-associated, and depth was defined as the fraction of total T cells that were SARS-CoV-2-associated. Using the MIRA data, each spike-specific TCR was assigned both to the spike region to which the TCR was reactive and to a CD4 or CD8 class. Log10-transformed breadth and depth values were compared by one-way ANOVA with Sidak's multiple comparisons tests. This is the immuneACCESS table as TCRdb keeps it, with only in-frame sequences that have V and J called. A part of the clones is gone; compared with another copy, unresolved V genes explain less than half, and the rest is unexplained. From that table come the V and J calls and clone size; the DNA was used to work out D and trimming. For this sample the table gives 100,000 to 110,000 clones, of which roughly 90% were detected only once. About 1.7% of the sample is in the top ten clones.

The origin of this receptor is an adult in good health. The sequences come from peripheral blood, collected on day 0 of AZD1222 vaccination. In this chain, TRBV29-1 is recombined with TRBJ1-5; TRBD1 could be the D gene, as 6 bases match. CDR3 sequence: CSARDTYSNQPQHF. The DNA sequence is given as TGCAGCGCCCGGGACACATATAGCAATCAGCCCCAGCATTTT.